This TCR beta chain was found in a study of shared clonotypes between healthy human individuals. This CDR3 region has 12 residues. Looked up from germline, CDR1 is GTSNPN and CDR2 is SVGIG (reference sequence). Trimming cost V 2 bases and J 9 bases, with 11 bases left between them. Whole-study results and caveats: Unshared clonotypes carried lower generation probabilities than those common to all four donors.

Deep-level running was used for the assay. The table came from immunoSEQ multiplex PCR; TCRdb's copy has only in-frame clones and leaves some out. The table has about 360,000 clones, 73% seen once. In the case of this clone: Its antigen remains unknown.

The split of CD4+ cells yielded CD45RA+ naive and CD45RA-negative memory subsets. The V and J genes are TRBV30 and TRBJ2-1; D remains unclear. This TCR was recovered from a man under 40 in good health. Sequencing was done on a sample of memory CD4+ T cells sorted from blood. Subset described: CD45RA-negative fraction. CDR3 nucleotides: TGTGCCTGGAGTACTGGGCACGGTGAGCAGTTCTTC. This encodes CAWSTGHGEQFF. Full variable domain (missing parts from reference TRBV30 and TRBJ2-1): SQTIHQWPATLVQPVGSPLSLECTVEGTSNPNLYWYRQAAGRGLQLLFYSVGIGQISSEVPQNLSASRPQDRQFILSSKKLLLSDSGFYLCAWSTGHGEQFFGPGTRLTVL.